This T cell receptor (beta chain) was observed in a study of blood T cell repertoires in COVID-19. The V gene lost 4 bases and the J gene lost 9 bases, with 20 bases spanning the gap. This CDR3 spans 15 amino acids. Looked up from germline, CDR1 is SGHTS and CDR2 is YDEGEE. This clone was counted once. Participants' reported clinical history set cohort assignment. Data came from immunoSEQ multiplex PCR; TCRdb stores just in-frame clones and leaves some out. Of 140,000 to 150,000 clones listed, about nine tenths are singletons. The sample consisted of PBMCs or T cells enriched from blood (not recorded which). This clonotype originated in a man aged 50 to 59 who had recovered from COVID-19. This rearrangement joins TRBV5-8 to TRBJ2-1, with D maybe TRBD2 (5 bases). The CDR3 loop is CASSQFYRGTGEQFF. DNA of the CDR3: TGTGCCAGCAGCCAGTTCTATCGGGGAACGGGTGAGCAGTTCTTC. Supplemented by reference TRBV5-8 and TRBJ2-1, the full variable domain reads EAGVTQSPTHLIKTRGQQATLRCSPISGHTSVYWYQQALGLGLQFLLWYDEGEERNRGNFPPRFSGRQFPNYSSELNVNALELEDSALYLCASSQFYRGTGEQFFGPGTRLTVL.